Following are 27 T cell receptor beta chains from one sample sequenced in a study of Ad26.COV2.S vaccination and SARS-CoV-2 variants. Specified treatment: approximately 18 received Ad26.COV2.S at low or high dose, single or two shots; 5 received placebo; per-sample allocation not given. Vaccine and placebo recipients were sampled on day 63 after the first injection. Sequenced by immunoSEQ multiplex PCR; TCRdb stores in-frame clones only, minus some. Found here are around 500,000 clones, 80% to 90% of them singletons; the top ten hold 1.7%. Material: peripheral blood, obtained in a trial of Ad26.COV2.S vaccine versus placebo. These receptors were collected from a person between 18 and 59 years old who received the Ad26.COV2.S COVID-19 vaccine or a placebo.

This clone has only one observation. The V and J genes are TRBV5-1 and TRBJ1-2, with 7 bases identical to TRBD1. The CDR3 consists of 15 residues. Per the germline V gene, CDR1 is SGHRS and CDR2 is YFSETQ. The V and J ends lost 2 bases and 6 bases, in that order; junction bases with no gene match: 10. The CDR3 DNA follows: TGCGCCAGCAGCTTCGGACAGGATGGTGGGGATGGCTACACCTTC. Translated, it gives CASSFGQDGGDGYTF.

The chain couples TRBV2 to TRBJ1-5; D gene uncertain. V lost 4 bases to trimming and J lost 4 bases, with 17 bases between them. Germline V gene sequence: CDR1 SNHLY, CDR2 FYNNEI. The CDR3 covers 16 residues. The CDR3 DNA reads TGTGCCAGCAGTGTGTCTGGGCCCATGATTAATCAGCCCCAGCATTTT. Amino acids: CASSVSGPMINQPQHF.

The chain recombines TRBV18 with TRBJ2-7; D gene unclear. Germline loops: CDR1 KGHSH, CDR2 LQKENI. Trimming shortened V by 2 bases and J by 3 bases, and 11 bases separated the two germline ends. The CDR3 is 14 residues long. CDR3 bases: TGTGCCAGCTCACCAGGGGTGAGCCTCTACGAGCAGTACTTC. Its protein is CASSPGVSLYEQYF.

The CDR3 nucleotides read TGTGCCAGCTCACCACGGCTAGCGGGGGGAAATGAGCAGTTCTTC. This encodes CASSPRLAGGNEQFF. The chain uses TRBV18 and TRBJ2-1; 11 bases map to TRBD2. The CDR3 contains 15 residues. Germline CDR1 reads KGHSH; CDR2 reads LQKENI. Losses at the gene ends were 1 base for V and 7 bases for J; bases not matched to a gene: 3.

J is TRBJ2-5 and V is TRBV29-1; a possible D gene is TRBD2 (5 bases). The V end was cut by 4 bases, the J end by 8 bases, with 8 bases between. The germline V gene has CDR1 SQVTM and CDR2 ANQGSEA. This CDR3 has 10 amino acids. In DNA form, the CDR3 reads TGCAGCGTTGGAGGGCTAACCCAGTACTTC. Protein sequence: CSVGGLTQYF.

CDR3 residues: CASSYWGAAGEAFF. The CDR3, as DNA: TGTGCCAGCAGTTACTGGGGGGCAGCTGGGGAAGCTTTCTTT. This rearrangement joins TRBV6-5 to TRBJ1-1; TRBD1 might be the D (6 bases). There are 14 residues in the CDR3. CDR1 is MNHEY and CDR2 is SVGAGI in the germline V gene. The V end was cut by 1 base, the J end by 8 bases, with 14 bases between.

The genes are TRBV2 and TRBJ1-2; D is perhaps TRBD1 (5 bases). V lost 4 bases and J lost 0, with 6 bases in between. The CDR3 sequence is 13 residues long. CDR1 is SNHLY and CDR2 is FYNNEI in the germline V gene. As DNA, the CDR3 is TGTGCCAGCAGTGGACAGCCTAACTATGGCTACACCTTC. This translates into CASSGQPNYGYTF.

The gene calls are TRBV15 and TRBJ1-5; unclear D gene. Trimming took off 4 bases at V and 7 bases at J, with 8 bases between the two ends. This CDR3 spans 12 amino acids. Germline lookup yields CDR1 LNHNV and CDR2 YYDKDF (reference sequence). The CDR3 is CATSNVGQPQHF. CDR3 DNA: TGTGCCACCAGCAATGTTGGCCAGCCCCAGCATTTT.

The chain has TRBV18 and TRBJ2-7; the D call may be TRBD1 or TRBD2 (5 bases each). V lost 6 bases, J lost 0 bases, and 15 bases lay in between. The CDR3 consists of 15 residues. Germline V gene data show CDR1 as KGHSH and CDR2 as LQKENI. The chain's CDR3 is CASSSGTVSSYEQYF. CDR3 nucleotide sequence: TGTGCCAGCTCGTCTGGGACCGTAAGCTCCTACGAGCAGTACTTC.

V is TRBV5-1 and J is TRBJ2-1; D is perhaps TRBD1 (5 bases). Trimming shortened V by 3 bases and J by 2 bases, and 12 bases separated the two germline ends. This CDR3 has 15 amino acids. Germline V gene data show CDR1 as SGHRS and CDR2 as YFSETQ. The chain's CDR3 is CASSSRPGTYNEQFF. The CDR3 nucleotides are TGCGCCAGCAGCTCAAGGCCAGGGACCTACAATGAGCAGTTCTTC.

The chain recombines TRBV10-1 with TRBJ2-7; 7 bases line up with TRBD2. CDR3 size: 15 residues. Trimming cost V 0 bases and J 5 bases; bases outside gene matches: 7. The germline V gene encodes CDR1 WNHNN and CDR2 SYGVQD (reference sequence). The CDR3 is CASSESGREPDEQYF. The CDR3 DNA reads TGCGCCAGCAGTGAGTCCGGGCGGGAGCCCGACGAGCAGTACTTC.

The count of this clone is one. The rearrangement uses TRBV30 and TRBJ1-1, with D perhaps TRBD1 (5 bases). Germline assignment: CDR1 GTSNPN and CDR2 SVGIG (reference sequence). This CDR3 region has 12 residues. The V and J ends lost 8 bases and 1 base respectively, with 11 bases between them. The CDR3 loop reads CAGGTGNTEAFF. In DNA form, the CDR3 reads TGTGCCGGAGGCACAGGGAACACTGAAGCTTTCTTT.

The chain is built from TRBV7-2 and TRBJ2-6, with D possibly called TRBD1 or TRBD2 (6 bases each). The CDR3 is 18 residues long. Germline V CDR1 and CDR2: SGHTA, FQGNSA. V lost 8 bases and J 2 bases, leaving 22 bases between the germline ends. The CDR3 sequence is CASRGFRGSVPGANVLTF. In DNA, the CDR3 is TGTGCCAGCCGGGGGTTCAGGGGATCGGTACCTGGGGCCAACGTCCTGACTTTC.

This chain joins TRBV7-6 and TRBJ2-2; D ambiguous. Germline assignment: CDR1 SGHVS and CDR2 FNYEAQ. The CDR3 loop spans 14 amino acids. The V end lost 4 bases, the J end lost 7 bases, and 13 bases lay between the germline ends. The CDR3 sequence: CASSSPPWVGELFF. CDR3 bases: TGTGCCAGCAGCTCCCCCCCGTGGGTCGGGGAGCTGTTTTTT.

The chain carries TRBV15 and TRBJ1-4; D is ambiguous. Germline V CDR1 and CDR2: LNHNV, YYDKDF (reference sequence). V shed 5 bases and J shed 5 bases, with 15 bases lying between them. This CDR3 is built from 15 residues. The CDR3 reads CATSRAFGENEKLFF. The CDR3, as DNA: TGTGCCACCAGCCGAGCTTTTGGGGAGAATGAAAAACTGTTTTTT.

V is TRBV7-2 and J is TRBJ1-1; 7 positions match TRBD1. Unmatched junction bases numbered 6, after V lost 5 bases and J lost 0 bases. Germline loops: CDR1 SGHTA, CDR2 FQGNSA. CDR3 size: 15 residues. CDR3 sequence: CASSPQTGLNTEAFF. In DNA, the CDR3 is TGTGCCAGCAGCCCTCAGACAGGGCTGAACACTGAAGCTTTCTTT. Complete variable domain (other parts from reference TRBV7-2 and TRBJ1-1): GAGVSQSPSNKVTEKGKDVELRCDPISGHTALYWYRQSLGQGLEFLIYFQGNSAPDKSGLPSDRFSAERTGGSVSTLTIQRTQQEDSAVYLCASSPQTGLNTEAFFGQGTRLTVV.

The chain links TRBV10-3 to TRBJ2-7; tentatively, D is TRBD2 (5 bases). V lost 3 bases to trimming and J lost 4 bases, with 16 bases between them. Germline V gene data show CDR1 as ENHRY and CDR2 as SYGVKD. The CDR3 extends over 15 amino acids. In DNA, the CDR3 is TGTGCCATCAGTGACGGCCCTCTAACTAGATACGAGCAGTACTTC. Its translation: CAISDGPLTRYEQYF.

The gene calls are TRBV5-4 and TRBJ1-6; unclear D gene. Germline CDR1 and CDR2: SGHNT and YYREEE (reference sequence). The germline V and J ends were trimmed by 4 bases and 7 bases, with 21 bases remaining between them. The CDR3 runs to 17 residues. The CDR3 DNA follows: TGTGCCAGCAGCCTGGCCTTGGGAGGGCCGGCAAATTCACCCCTCCACTTT. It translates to CASSLALGGPANSPLHF.

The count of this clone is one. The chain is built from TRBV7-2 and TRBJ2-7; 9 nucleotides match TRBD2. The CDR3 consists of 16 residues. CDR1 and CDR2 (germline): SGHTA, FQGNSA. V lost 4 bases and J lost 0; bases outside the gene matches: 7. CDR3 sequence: CASSSKAGGPSYEQYF. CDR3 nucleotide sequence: TGTGCCAGCAGCTCCAAAGCGGGAGGACCCTCCTACGAGCAGTACTTC.

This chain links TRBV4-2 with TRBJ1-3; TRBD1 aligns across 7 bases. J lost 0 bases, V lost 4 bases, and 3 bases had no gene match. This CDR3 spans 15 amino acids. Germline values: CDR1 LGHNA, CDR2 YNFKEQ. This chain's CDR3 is CASSPDRVSGNTIYF. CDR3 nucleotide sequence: TGTGCCAGCAGCCCAGACAGGGTCTCTGGAAACACCATATATTTT.

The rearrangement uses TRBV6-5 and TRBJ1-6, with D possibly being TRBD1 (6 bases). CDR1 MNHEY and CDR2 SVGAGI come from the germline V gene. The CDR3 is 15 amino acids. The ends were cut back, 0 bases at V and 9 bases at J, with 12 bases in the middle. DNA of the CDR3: TGTGCCAGCAGTTACTCTTCCAGGGGTGGTTCACCCCTCCACTTT. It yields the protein CASSYSSRGGSPLHF.

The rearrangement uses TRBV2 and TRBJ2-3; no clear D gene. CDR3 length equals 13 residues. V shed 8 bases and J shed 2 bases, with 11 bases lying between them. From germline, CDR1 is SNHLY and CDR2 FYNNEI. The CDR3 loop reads CASQWQNTDTQYF. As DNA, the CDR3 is TGTGCCAGCCAGTGGCAGAACACAGATACGCAGTATTTT.

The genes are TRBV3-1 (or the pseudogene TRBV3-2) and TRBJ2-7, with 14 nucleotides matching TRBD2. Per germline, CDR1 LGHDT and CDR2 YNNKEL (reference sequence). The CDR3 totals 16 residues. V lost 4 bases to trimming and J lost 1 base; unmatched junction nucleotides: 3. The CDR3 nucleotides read TGTGCCAGCAGCCCCTGGACTAGCGGGGGGTCCTACGAGCAGTACTTC. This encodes CASSPWTSGGSYEQYF.

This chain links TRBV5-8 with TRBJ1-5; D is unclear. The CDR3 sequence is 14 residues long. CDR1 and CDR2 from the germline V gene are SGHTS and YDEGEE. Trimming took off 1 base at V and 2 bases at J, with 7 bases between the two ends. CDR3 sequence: CASSLRWGNQPQHF. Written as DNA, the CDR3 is TGTGCCAGCAGCTTGAGGTGGGGCAATCAGCCCCAGCATTTT. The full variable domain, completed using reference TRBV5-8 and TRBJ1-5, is EAGVTQSPTHLIKTRGQQATLRCSPISGHTSVYWYQQALGLGLQFLLWYDEGEERNRGNFPPRFSGRQFPNYSSELNVNALELEDSALYLCASSLRWGNQPQHFGDGTRLSIL.

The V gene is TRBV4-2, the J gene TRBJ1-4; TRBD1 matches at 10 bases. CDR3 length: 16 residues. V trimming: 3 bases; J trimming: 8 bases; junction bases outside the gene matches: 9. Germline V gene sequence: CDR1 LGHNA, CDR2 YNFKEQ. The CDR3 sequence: CASSQKKRTGGEKLFF. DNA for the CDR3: TGTGCCAGCAGCCAGAAAAAGAGGACAGGGGGGGAAAAACTGTTTTTT.

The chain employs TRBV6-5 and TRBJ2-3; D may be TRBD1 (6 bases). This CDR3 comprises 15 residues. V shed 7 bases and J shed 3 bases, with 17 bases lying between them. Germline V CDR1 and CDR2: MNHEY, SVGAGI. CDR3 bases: TGTGCCAGCACTTCTACAGGGAGAAGGACAGATACGCAGTATTTT. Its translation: CASTSTGRRTDTQYF.

CDR3 DNA sequence: TGTGCCAGCAGCTTCGAGGGCGTCACCTACAATGAGCAGTTCTTC. Amino acid sequence: CASSFEGVTYNEQFF. The V gene is TRBV7-2, the J gene TRBJ2-1; D possibly corresponds to TRBD2 (5 bases). CDR1 and CDR2 (germline): SGHTA, FQGNSA. Trimming stripped 3 bases from V and 2 bases from J, with 11 bases between. This CDR3 is 15 amino acids long.